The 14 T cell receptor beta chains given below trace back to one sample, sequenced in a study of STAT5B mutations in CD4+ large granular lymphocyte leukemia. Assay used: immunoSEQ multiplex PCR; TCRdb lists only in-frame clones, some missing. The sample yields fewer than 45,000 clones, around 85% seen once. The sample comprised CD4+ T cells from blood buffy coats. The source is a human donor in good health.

CDR3 DNA sequence: TGTGCCAGCAGCTTACCCGTGGGTGAGCAGTTCTTC. It translates to CASSLPVGEQFF. The genes are TRBV7-9 and TRBJ2-1; the D is unclear. This CDR3 is 12 amino acids long. V was shortened by 2 bases and J by 9 bases, with 8 bases between the two germline ends. Germline CDR1 SEHNR, CDR2 FQNEAQ (reference sequence).

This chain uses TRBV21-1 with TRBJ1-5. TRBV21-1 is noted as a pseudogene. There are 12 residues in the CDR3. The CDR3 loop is CAGPNSNQPQHF. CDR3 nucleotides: TGTGCTGGTCCAAATAGCAATCAGCCCCAGCATTTT.

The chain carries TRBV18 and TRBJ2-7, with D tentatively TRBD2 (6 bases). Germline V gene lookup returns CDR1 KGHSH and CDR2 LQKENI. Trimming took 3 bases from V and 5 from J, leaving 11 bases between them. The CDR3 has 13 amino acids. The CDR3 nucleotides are TGTGCCAGCTCACCCGGGAGCAGCCACGAGCAGTACTTC. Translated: CASSPGSSHEQYF.

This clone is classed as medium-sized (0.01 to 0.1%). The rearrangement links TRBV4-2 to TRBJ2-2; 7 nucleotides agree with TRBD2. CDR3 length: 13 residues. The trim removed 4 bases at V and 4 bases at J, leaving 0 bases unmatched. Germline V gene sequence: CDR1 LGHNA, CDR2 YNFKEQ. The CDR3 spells CASSRTSTGELFF. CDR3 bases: TGTGCCAGCAGCCGGACTAGCACCGGGGAGCTGTTTTTT.

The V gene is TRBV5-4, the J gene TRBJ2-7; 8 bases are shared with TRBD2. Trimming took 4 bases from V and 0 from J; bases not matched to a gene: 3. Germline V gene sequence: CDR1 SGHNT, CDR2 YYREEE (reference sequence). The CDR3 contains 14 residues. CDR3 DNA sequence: TGTGCCAGCAGCACAGGACTAGCCTCCTACGAGCAGTACTTC. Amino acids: CASSTGLASYEQYF.

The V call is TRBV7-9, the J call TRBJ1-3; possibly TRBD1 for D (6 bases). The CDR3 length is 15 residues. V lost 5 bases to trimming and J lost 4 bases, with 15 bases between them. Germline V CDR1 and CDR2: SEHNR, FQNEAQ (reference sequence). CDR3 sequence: CASSNRGTPGNTIYF. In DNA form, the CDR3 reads TGTGCCAGCAGCAACCGAGGGACACCAGGAAACACCATATATTTT.

CDR3 bases: TGTGCCAGCAGTTTAGCAAACGGTCATGATGAAAAACTGTTTTTT. This translates into CASSLANGHDEKLFF. J is TRBJ1-4 and V is TRBV28; D uncertain. This CDR3 has 15 amino acids. Deletions cut 2 bases from V and 6 bases from J, with 13 bases between. Germline loops: CDR1 MDHEN, CDR2 SYDVKM. The full variable domain, rest sourced from reference TRBV28 and TRBJ1-4, is DVKVTQSSRYLVKRTGEKVFLECVQDMDHENMFWYRQDPGLGLRLIYFSYDVKMKEKGDIPEGYSVSREKKERFSLILESASTNQTSMYLCASSLANGHDEKLFFGSGTQLSVL.

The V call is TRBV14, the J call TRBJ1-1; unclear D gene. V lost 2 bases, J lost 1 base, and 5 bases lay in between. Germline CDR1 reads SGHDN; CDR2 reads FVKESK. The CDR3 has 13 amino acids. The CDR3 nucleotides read TGTGCCAGCAGCCAACAAGGGAACACTGAAGCTTTCTTT. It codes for CASSQQGNTEAFF.

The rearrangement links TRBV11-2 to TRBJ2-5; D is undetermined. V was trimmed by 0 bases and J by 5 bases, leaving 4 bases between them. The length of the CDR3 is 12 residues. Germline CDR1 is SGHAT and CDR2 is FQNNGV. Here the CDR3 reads CASSLDRETQYF. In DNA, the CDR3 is TGTGCCAGCAGCTTAGATCGGGAGACCCAGTACTTC.

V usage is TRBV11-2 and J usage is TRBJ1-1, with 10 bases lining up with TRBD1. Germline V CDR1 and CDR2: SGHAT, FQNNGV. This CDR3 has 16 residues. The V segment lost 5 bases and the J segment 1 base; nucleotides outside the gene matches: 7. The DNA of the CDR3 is TGTGCCAGCAGCCCGGTAGGGACAGGGGCGAACACTGAAGCTTTCTTT. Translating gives CASSPVGTGANTEAFF.

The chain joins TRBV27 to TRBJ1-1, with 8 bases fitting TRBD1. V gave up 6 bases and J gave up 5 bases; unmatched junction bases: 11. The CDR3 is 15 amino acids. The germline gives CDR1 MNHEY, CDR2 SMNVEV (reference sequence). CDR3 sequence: CASRKSPTGGTEAFF. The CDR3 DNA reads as TGTGCCAGCAGAAAGTCACCCACAGGGGGTACTGAAGCTTTCTTT.

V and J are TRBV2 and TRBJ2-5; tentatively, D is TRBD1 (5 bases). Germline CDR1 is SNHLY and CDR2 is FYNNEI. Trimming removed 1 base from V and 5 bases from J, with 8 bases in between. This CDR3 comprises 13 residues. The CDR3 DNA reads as TGTGCCAGCAGTGAAGAGGGGTTTGAGACCCAGTACTTC. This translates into CASSEEGFETQYF.

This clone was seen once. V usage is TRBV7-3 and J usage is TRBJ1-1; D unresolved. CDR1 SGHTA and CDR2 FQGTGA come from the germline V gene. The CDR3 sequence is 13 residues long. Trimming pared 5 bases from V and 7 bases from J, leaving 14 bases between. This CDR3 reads CASSIRSLFEAFF. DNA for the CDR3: TGTGCCAGCAGCATCCGCAGCTTATTTGAAGCTTTCTTT.

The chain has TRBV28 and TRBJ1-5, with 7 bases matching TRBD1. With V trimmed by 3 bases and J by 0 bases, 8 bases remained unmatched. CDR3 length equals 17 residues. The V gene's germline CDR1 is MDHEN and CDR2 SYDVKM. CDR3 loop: CASSLFRDSNSNQPQHF. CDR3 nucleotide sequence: TGTGCCAGCAGTTTGTTTCGGGACAGCAATAGCAATCAGCCCCAGCATTTT.